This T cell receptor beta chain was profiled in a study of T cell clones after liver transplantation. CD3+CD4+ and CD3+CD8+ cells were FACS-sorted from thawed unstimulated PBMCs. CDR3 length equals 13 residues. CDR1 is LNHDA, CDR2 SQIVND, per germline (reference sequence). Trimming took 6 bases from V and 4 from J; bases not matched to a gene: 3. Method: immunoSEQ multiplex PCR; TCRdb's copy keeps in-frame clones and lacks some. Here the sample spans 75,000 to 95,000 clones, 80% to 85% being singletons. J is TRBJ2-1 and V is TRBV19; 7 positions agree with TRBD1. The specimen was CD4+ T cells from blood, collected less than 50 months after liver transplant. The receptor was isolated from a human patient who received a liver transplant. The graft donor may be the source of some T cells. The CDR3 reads CASRRDSYNEQFF. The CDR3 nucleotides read TGTGCCAGTAGGAGGGACAGTTACAATGAGCAGTTCTTC.